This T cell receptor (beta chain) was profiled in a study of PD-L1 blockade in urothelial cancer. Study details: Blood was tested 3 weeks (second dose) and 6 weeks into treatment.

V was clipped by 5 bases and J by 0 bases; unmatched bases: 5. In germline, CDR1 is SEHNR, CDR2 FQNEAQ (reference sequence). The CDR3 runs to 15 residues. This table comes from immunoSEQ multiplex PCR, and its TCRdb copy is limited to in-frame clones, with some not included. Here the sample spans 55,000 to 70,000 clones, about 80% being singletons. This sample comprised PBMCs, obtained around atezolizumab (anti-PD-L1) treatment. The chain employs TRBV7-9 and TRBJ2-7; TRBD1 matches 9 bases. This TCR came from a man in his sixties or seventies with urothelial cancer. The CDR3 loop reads CASSEPQGASYEQYF. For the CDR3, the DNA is TGTGCCAGCAGCGAACCACAGGGGGCCTCCTACGAGCAGTACTTC.